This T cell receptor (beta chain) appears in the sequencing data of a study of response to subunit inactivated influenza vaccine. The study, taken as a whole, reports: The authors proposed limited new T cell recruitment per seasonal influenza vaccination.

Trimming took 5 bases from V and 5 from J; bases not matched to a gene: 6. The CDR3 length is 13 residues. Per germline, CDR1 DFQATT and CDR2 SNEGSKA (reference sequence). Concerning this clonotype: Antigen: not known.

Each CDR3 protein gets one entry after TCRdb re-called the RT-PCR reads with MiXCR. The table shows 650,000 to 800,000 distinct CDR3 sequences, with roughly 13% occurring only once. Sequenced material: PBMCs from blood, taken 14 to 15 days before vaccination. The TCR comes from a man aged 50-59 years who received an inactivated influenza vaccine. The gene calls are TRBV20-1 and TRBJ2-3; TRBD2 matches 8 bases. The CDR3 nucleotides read TGCAGTGCTGAAGCGGGAGCTGTAGATACGCAGTATTTT. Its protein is CSAEAGAVDTQYF.